This entry lists 25 T cell receptor beta chains sequenced from one sample in a study of blood T cells in healthy people across ages. Next came a second PCR, run for about 6 to 11 cycles, which used a sample-barcoded 5' primer along with a J-beta primer mix. TCRdb analysed the 5' RACE reads with MiXCR anew, one entry per CDR3 protein. The table has 450,000 to 700,000 distinct CDR3 sequences, 27% seen once. The sample consisted of blood. Receptors were obtained from a woman between 65 and 79 years old in good health.

The chain joins TRBV2 to TRBJ2-5; unclear D gene. The CDR3 has 13 amino acids. Germline CDR1 SNHLY, CDR2 FYNNEI. Trimming stripped 2 bases from V and 4 bases from J, with 8 bases between. This chain's CDR3 is CASSEHSRETQYF. DNA for the CDR3: TGTGCCAGCAGTGAACATAGCCGAGAGACCCAGTACTTC.

This sequence joins TRBV27 and TRBJ1-2, with 10 bases lining up with TRBD1. This CDR3 has 14 residues. V trimming: 4 bases; J trimming: 7 bases; junction bases outside the gene matches: 6. The V gene's germline CDR1 is MNHEY and CDR2 SMNVEV (reference sequence). The CDR3 DNA follows: TGTGCCAGCAGTTCTTCCGGGACAGGGGTTGGCTACACCTTC. It yields the protein CASSSSGTGVGYTF.

CDR3 sequence: CSAPDRGKTQYF. DNA of the CDR3: TGCAGTGCTCCGGACAGGGGGAAGACCCAGTACTTC. This chain connects TRBV20-1 to TRBJ2-5; 10 nucleotides line up with TRBD1. Germline V gene lookup returns CDR1 DFQATT and CDR2 SNEGSKA (reference sequence). V lost 5 bases and J lost 6; bases outside the gene matches: 3. The CDR3 consists of 12 residues.

The J gene is TRBJ1-6, the V gene TRBV20-1, with TRBD1 identical over 8 bases. J lost 6 bases, V lost 4 bases, and 2 bases had no gene match. The CDR3 is 13 residues long. Per germline, CDR1 DFQATT and CDR2 SNEGSKA (reference sequence). CDR3 amino acids: CSAKDRGNSPLHF. CDR3 DNA: TGCAGTGCTAAAGACAGGGGTAATTCACCCCTCCACTTT.

Only a few counts were recorded for this clonotype. The conserved final phenylalanine or tryptophan is absent from the CDR3, which likely points to a read error. The chain recombines TRBV5-5 with TRBJ2-1; D possibly uses TRBD1 or TRBD2 (5 bases each). CDR3 size: 14 residues. Germline V lookup: CDR1 SGHKS, CDR2 YYEKEE (reference sequence). V lost 6 bases to trimming and J lost 4 bases, with 14 bases between them. This CDR3 is CASTLGTAYNEQFI. CDR3 in DNA: TGTGCCAGCACCCTCGGGACCGCATACAATGAGCAGTTCATC.

The table lists this clonotype with a few counts. The V call is TRBV13, the J call TRBJ1-4; no firm D call. The germline gives CDR1 PRHDT, CDR2 FYEKMQ (reference sequence). CDR3 length: 14 residues. The V and J ends lost 5 bases and 5 bases respectively, with 12 bases between them. Written as DNA, the CDR3 is TGTGCCAGCAGCCGCATCCAAAGAAATGAAAAACTGTTTTTT. Translated: CASSRIQRNEKLFF.

Of note for this clonotype: The junction and the germline gene differ at one end; a read error may be behind it. CDR3 in DNA: TGCGCCAGCAGCTGGGTAGGGGCCGACGAGCAGTACTTC. It specifies CASSWVGADEQYF. The chain combines TRBV7-9 with TRBJ2-7; possibly TRBD1 for D (5 bases). The CDR3 sequence is 13 residues long. The germline gives CDR1 SEHNR, CDR2 FQNEAQ (reference sequence).

J is TRBJ2-3 and V is TRBV29-1; TRBD1 aligns across 8 bases. CDR1 SQVTM and CDR2 ANQGSEA come from the germline V gene. The CDR3 length is 14 residues. The ends lost 7 bases at V and 3 bases at J; junction bases unmatched: 9. The CDR3 loop reads CSGYRDRSTDTQYF. The CDR3 nucleotides read TGCAGCGGCTACCGGGACAGGTCAACAGATACGCAGTATTTT.

The rearrangement uses TRBV9 and TRBJ1-2, with D maybe TRBD1 (5 bases). The CDR3 spans 16 residues. Trimming left V 0 bases short and J 8 bases short, with 20 bases between. In germline, CDR1 is SGDLS, CDR2 YYNGEE. The CDR3 loop reads CASSVARGSLQLGYTF. The CDR3 coding sequence is TGTGCCAGCAGCGTAGCGAGGGGCTCTCTCCAGTTGGGCTACACCTTC. The entire variable domain, with the rest obtained from reference TRBV9 and TRBJ1-2, is as follows: DSGVTQTPKHLITATGQRVTLRCSPRSGDLSVYWYQQSLDQGLQFLIQYYNGEERAKGNILERFSAQQFPDLHSELNLSSLELGDSALYFCASSVARGSLQLGYTFGSGTRLTVV.

This clonotype was observed a few times. The chain uses TRBV6-5 and TRBJ1-1; D uncertain. V gave up 1 base and J gave up 5 bases, with 11 bases separating them. This CDR3 has 14 residues. Germline CDR1 and CDR2: MNHEY and SVGAGI. Written as DNA, the CDR3 is TGTGCCAGCAGTTACTTATCTGTGGGTACTGAAGCTTTCTTT. This translates into CASSYLSVGTEAFF.

This clonotype was seen only a few times. CDR3 coding DNA: TGCGCCAGCAGCCACATCCTAGCGGGGGGGCGTTTCGGGGAGCAGTTCTTC. It codes for CASSHILAGGRFGEQFF. The gene calls are TRBV4-3 and TRBJ2-1; 12 bases match TRBD2. J was trimmed by 10 bases and V by 3 bases; bases with no gene match: 13. Germline CDR1 LGHNA, CDR2 YSLEER. The CDR3 has 17 amino acids.

This chain connects TRBV4-3 to TRBJ2-3; 8 positions agree with TRBD1. The V gene end was trimmed by 4 bases and the J gene end by 5 bases; junction bases not matched to a gene: 8. This CDR3 comprises 15 residues. CDR1 LGHNA and CDR2 YSLEER come from the germline V gene. CDR3 sequence reads: CASSPPRGQGDTQYF. CDR3 DNA sequence: TGCGCCAGCAGCCCCCCCAGGGGGCAAGGAGATACGCAGTATTTT.

J is TRBJ1-2 and V is TRBV29-1, with no clear D. This CDR3 is 13 amino acids long. V lost 7 bases and J lost 0, with 12 bases in between. Germline V lookup: CDR1 SQVTM, CDR2 ANQGSEA. CDR3 sequence: CSAYTVTNYGYTF. CDR3 DNA sequence: TGCAGCGCATACACTGTAACTAACTATGGCTACACCTTC.

The chain joins TRBV15 to TRBJ2-7; D possibly uses TRBD1 or TRBD2 (6 bases each). This CDR3 is built from 15 residues. The V end lost 3 bases, the J end lost 3 bases, and 15 bases lay between the germline ends. CDR1 is LNHNV, CDR2 YYDKDF, per germline (reference sequence). Here the CDR3 DNA reads TGTGCCACCAGCAGTGGGGGGCTAGGGGTCTACGAGCAGTACTTC. Translation gives CATSSGGLGVYEQYF.

This clonotype has more than one count but fewer than ten. The chain recombines TRBV4-3 with TRBJ2-1; 14 bases are a match to TRBD2. The CDR3 consists of 16 residues. The ends lost 4 bases at V and 9 bases at J; junction bases unmatched: 8. CDR1 is LGHNA and CDR2 is YSLEER in the germline V gene. The DNA for the CDR3 is TGCGCCAGCAGCCCCAGACTAGCGGGGGGGCCTGTTGAGCAGTTCTTC. The encoded protein is CASSPRLAGGPVEQFF.

CDR3 region: CASSLTRDPYNEQFF. The CDR3 coding sequence is TGTGCCAGCAGCCTGACTAGAGACCCCTACAATGAGCAGTTCTTC. The chain joins TRBV7-2 to TRBJ2-1; possibly TRBD2 for D (6 bases). The CDR3 sequence is 15 residues long. Germline CDR1 and CDR2: SGHTA and FQGNSA. Trimming stripped 5 bases from V and 2 bases from J, with 13 bases between.

This clonotype was observed a few times. This chain connects TRBV10-3 to TRBJ1-3; possibly TRBD1 for D (6 bases). V lost 3 bases to trimming and J lost 0 bases, with 9 bases between them. This CDR3 has 15 amino acids. Germline V CDR1 and CDR2: ENHRY, SYGVKD. CDR3 sequence (DNA): TGTGCCATCAGTGATAAGGACAGCTCTGGAAACACCATATATTTT. Translation: CAISDKDSSGNTIYF.

The chain joins TRBV28 to TRBJ2-1; TRBD2 might be the D (6 bases). The CDR3 is 15 residues long. V was clipped by 4 bases and J by 8 bases, with 18 bases between them. The germline V gene encodes CDR1 MDHEN and CDR2 SYDVKM. The CDR3 region is CASSSRETGAHEQFF. The CDR3 nucleotides read TGTGCCAGCAGTTCCCGGGAGACGGGAGCTCATGAGCAGTTCTTC. Filled out from reference TRBV28 and TRBJ2-1, the complete variable domain reads DVKVTQSSRYLVKRTGEKVFLECVQDMDHENMFWYRQDPGLGLRLIYFSYDVKMKEKGDIPEGYSVSREKKERFSLILESASTNQTSMYLCASSSRETGAHEQFFGPGTRLTVL.

This clonotype was detected a few times. This CDR3 reads CASSRGRGGLSEKLFF. CDR3 bases: TGTGCCAGCAGCCGAGGACGCGGGGGTTTGAGTGAAAAACTGTTTTTT. The rearrangement joins TRBV5-6 to TRBJ1-4, with D tentatively TRBD1 (5 bases). The germline gives CDR1 SGHDT, CDR2 YYEEEE. The CDR3 has 16 residues. The V and J ends lost 4 bases and 7 bases respectively, with 20 bases between them.

The rearrangement joins TRBV4-3 to TRBJ1-3; D is possibly TRBD1 (5 bases). The CDR3 runs 15 residues. CDR1 is LGHNA and CDR2 is YSLEER in the germline V gene. Trimming took 1 base from V and 0 from J, leaving 7 bases between them. The CDR3: CASSQVQGSGNTIYF. In DNA, the CDR3 is TGCGCCAGCAGCCAAGTGCAGGGCTCTGGAAACACCATATATTTT.

This clonotype was recorded a few times. The chain employs TRBV7-2 and TRBJ2-5; D might be TRBD2 (7 bases). This CDR3 is 17 amino acids long. V was shortened by 4 bases and J by 0 bases, with 18 bases between the two germline ends. Germline CDR1 and CDR2: SGHTA and FQGNSA. The CDR3 sequence: CASSSSGGGTYQETQYF. CDR3 DNA sequence: TGTGCCAGCAGCTCCTCTGGCGGGGGCACGTACCAAGAGACCCAGTACTTC.

This clonotype was picked up a small number of times. The V call is TRBV25-1, the J call TRBJ2-1, with D possibly being TRBD1 (5 bases). The V end was cut by 4 bases, the J end by 0 bases, with 10 bases between. The CDR3 runs 15 residues. CDR1 and CDR2 (germline): MGHDK, SYGVNS. The CDR3 sequence: CASSGLDTSYNEQFF. The CDR3 region has the DNA TGTGCCAGCAGTGGTCTGGACACCTCCTACAATGAGCAGTTCTTC.

This clonotype was detected only a few times. The V call is TRBV2, the J call TRBJ2-2; D unclear. The CDR3 is 11 amino acids. CDR1 is SNHLY and CDR2 is FYNNEI in the germline V gene. With 4 bases removed from V and 6 bases from J, the gap between germline ends came to 3 bases. Here the CDR3 reads CASSVAGELFF. In nucleotides, the CDR3 is TGTGCCAGCAGTGTCGCCGGGGAGCTGTTTTTT.

This clonotype was counted only a few times. This sequence joins TRBV20-1 and TRBJ1-4; 10 bases line up with TRBD1. The CDR3 totals 13 residues. Losses at the gene ends were 4 bases for V and 7 bases for J; bases not matched to a gene: 3. From germline, CDR1 is DFQATT and CDR2 SNEGSKA (reference sequence). The CDR3 protein is CSATGTGVEKLFF. In nucleotides, the CDR3 is TGCAGTGCTACCGGGACAGGGGTTGAAAAACTGTTTTTT.

This clonotype has just a few counts. V usage is TRBV7-9 and J usage is TRBJ1-1, with a tentative D call TRBD1 (6 bases). With 4 bases removed from V and 1 base from J, the gap between germline ends came to 13 bases. The length of the CDR3 is 15 residues. Germline V lookup: CDR1 SEHNR, CDR2 FQNEAQ (reference sequence). CDR3 residues: CASSSDRGGNTEAFF. The CDR3 DNA sequence: TGTGCCAGCAGCTCGGACAGAGGGGGGAACACTGAAGCTTTCTTT.